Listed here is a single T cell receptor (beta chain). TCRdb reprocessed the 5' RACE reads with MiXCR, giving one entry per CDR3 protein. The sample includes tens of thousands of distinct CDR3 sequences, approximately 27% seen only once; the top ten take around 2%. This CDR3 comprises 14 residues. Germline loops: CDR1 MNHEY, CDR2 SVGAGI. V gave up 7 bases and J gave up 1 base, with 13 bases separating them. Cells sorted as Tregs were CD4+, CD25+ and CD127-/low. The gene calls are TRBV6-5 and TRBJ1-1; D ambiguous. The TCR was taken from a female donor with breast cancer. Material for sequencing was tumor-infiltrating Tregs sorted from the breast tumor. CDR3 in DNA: TGTGCCAGCAAGCGTACGGGGAAGAACACTGAAGCTTTCTTT. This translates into CASKRTGKNTEAFF.